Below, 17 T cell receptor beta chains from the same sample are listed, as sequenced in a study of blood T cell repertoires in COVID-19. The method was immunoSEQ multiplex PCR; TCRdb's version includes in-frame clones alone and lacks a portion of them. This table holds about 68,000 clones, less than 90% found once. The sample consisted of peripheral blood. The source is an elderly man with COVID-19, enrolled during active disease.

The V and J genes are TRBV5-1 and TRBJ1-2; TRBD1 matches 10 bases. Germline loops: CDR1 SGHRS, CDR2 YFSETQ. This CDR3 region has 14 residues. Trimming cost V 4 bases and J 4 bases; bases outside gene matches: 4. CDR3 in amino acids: CASSPDRGTYGYTF. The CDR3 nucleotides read TGCGCCAGCAGCCCGGACAGGGGGACCTATGGCTACACCTTC.

The CDR3 nucleotides read TGCGCCAGCAGTGACGGTAGCGGGGGCGGCGAGACCCAGTACTTC. Its translation is CASSDGSGGGETQYF. The chain has TRBV10-1 and TRBJ2-5; 9 nucleotides agree with TRBD2. Germline values: CDR1 WNHNN, CDR2 SYGVQD (reference sequence). Unmatched junction bases numbered 7, after V lost 3 bases and J lost 5 bases. The CDR3 extends over 15 amino acids.

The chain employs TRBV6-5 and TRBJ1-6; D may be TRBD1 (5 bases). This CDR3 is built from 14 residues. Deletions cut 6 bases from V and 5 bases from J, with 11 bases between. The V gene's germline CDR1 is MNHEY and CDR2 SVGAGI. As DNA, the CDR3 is TGTGCCAGCAGGCCCGGGGGAAATAATTCACCCCTCCACTTT. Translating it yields CASRPGGNNSPLHF.

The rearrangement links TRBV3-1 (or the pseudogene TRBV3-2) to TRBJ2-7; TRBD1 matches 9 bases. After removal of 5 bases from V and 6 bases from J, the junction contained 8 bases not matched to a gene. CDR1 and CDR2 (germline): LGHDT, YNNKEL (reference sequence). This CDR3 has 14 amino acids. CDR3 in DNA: TGTGCCAGCAGCTTGGGACAGGGCCCCGCCGAGCAGTACTTC. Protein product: CASSLGQGPAEQYF.

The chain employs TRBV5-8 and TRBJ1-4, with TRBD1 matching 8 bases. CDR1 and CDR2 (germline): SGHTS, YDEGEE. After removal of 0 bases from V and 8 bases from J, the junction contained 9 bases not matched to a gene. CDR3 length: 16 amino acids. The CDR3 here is CASSLGTGIVGEKLFF. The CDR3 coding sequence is TGTGCCAGCAGCTTGGGGACAGGGATAGTCGGGGAAAAACTGTTTTTT.

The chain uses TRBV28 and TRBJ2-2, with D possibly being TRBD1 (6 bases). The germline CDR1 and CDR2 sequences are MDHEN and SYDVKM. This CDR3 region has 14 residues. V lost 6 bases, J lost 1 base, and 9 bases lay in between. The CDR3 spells CASSPGQNTGELFF. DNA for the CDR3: TGTGCCAGCAGCCCGGGACAGAACACCGGGGAGCTGTTTTTT.

The CDR3 bases are TGTGCCAGCAGTCCACAGGGCATACTTAGCAATCAGCCCCAGCATTTT. Translated: CASSPQGILSNQPQHF. The genes are TRBV27 and TRBJ1-5, with a possible D match to TRBD1 (6 bases). CDR1 is MNHEY and CDR2 is SMNVEV in the germline V gene (reference sequence). V was clipped by 5 bases and J by 0 bases, with 14 bases between them. The CDR3 is made up of 16 amino acids.

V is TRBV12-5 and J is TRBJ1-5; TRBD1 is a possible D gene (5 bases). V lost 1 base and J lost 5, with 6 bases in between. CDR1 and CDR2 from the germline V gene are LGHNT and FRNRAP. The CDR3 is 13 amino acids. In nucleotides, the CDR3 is TGTGCTAGTGGTTTGGGCAGGGATCAGCCCCAGCATTTT. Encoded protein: CASGLGRDQPQHF.

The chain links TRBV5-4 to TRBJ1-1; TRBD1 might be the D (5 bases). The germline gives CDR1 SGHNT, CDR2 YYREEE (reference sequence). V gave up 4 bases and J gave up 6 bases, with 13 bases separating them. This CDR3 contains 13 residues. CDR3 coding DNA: TGTGCCAGCAGCCTCAGAGGGACTGCTGAAGCTTTCTTT. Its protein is CASSLRGTAEAFF.

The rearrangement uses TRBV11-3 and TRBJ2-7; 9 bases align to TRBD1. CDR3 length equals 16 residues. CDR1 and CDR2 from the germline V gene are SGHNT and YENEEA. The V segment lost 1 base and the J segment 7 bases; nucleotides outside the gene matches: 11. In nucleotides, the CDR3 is TGTGCCAGCAGCTTAGCCCCACAGGGGGCGATCGAAGAGCAGTACTTC. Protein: CASSLAPQGAIEEQYF.

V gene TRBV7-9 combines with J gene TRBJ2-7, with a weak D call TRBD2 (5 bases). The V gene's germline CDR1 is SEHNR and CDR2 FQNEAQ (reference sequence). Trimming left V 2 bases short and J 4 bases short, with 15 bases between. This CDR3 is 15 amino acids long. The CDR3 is CASSLWSGSPYEQYF. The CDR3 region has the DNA TGTGCCAGCAGCTTATGGTCGGGGTCCCCGTACGAGCAGTACTTC.

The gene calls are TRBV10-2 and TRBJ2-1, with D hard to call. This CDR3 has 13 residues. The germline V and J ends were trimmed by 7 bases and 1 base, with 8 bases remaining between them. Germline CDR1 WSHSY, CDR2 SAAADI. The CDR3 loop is CASTKMSYNEQFF. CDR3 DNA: TGCGCCAGCACTAAAATGTCCTACAATGAGCAGTTCTTC.

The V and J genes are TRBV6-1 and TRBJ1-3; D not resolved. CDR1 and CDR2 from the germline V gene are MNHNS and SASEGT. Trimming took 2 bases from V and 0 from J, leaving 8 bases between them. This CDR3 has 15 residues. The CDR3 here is CASSEQVSSGNTIYF. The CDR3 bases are TGTGCCAGCAGTGAACAGGTCTCCTCTGGAAACACCATATATTTT.

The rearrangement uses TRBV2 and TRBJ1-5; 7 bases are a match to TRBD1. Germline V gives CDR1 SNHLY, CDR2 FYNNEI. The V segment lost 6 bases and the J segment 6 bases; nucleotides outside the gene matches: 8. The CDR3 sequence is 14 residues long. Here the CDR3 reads CASSTDRESQPQHF. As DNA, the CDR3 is TGTGCCAGCAGCACCGACAGGGAAAGTCAGCCCCAGCATTTT.

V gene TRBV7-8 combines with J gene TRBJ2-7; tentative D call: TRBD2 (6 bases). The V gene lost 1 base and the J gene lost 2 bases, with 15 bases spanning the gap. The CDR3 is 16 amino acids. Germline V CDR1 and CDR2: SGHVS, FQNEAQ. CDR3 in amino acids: CASSLGGLTEPYEQYF. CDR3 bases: TGTGCCAGCAGCTTAGGGGGACTGACAGAACCCTACGAGCAGTACTTC.

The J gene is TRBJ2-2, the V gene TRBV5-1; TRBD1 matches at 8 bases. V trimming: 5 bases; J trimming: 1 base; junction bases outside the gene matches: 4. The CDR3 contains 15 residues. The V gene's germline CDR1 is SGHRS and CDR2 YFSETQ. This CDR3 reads CASRTGTGNTGELFF. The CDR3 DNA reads TGCGCCAGCAGAACCGGGACAGGGAACACCGGGGAGCTGTTTTTT.

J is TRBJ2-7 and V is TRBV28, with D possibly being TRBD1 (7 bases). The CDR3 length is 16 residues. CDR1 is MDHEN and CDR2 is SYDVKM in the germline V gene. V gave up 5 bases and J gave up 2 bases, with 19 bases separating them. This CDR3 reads CASSRTQGGSPYEQYF. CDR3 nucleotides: TGTGCCAGCAGTCGTACCCAGGGGGGATCCCCCTACGAGCAGTACTTC.